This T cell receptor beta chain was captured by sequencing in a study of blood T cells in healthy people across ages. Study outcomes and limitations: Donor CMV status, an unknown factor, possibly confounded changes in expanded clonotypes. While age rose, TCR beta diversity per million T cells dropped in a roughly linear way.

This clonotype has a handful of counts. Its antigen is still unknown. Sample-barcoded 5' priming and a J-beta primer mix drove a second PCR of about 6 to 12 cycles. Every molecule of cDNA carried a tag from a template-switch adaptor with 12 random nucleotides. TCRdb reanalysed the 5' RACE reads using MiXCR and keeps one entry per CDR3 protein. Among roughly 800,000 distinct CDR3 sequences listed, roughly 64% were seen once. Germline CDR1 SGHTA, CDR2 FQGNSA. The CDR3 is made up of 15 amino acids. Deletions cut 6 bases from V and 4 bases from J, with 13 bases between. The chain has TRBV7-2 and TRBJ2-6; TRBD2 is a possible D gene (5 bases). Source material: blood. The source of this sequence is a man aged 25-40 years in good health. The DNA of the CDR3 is TGTGCCAGCAGAGTGGTAGCGTCAGGGGCCAACGTCCTGACTTTC. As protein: CASRVVASGANVLTF.